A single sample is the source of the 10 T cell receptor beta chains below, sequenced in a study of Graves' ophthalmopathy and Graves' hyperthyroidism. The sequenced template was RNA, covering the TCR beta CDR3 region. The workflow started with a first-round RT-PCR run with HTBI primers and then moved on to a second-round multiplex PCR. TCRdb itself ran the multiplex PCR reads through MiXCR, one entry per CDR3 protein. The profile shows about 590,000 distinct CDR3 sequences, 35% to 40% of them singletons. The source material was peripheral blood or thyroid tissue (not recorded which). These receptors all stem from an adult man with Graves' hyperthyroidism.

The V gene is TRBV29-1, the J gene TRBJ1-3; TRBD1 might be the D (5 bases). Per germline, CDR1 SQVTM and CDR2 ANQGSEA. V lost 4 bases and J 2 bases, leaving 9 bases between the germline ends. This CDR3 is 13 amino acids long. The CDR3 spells CSVAGLPGNTIYF. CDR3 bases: TGCAGCGTTGCAGGGTTGCCTGGAAACACCATATATTTT.

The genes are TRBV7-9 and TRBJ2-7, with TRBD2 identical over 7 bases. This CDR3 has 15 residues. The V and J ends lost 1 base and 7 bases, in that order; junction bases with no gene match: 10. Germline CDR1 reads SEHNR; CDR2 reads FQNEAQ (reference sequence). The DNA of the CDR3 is TGTGCCAGCAGCTTAGGGCTAGCGGAGTACAATGAGCAGTACTTC. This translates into CASSLGLAEYNEQYF.

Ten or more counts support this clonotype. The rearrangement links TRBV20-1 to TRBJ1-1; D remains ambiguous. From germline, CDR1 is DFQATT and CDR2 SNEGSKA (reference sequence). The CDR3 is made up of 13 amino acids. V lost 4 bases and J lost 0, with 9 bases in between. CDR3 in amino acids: CSATYMLNTEAFF. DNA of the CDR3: TGCAGTGCTACCTACATGCTGAACACTGAAGCTTTCTTT.

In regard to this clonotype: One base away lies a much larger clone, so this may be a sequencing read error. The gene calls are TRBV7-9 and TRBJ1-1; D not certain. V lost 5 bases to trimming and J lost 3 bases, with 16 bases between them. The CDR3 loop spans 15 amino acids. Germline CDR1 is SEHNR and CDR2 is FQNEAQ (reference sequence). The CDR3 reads CASSVSPLGDTEAFF. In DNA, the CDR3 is TGTGCCAGCAGCGTAAGTCCCCTTGGGGACACTGAAGCTTTCTTT.

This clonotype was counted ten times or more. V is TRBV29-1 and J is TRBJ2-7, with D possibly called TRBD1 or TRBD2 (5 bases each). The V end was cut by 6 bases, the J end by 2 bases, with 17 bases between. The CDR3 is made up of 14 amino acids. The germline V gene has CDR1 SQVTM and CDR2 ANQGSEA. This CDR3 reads CSVPSSGRPYEQYF. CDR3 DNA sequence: TGCAGCGTGCCCTCATCGGGACGGCCCTACGAGCAGTACTTC.

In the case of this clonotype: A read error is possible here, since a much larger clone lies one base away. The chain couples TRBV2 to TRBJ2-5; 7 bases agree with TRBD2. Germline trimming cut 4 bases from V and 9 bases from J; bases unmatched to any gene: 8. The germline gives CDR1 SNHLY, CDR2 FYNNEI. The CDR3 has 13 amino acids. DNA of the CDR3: TGTGCCAGCAGTGTGGGAGGGACCGAGGCCCAGTACTTC. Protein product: CASSVGGTEAQYF.

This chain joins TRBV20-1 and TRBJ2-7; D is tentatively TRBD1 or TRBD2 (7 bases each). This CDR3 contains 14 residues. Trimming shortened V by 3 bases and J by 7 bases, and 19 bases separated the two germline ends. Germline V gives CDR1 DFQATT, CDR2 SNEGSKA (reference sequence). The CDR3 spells CSARGGTVLNEQYF. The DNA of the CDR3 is TGCAGTGCTAGGGGGGGGACAGTACTCAATGAGCAGTACTTC.

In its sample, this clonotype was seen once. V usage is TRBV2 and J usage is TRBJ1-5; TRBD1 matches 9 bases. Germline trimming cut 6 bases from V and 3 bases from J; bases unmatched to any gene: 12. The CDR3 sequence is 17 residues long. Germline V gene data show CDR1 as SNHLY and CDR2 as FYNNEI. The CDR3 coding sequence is TGTGCCAGCAGAGAGACAGGGGGGCGCTGGGACAATCAGCCCCAGCATTTT. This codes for CASRETGGRWDNQPQHF.

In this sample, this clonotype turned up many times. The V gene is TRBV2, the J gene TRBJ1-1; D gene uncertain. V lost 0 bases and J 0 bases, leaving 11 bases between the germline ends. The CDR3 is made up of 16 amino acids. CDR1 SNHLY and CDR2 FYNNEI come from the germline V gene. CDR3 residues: CASSEAGRALNTEAFF. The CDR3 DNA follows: TGTGCCAGCAGTGAAGCGGGCAGAGCCTTGAACACTGAAGCTTTCTTT. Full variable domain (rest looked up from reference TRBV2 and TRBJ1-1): EPEVTQTPSHQVTQMGQEVILRCVPISNHLYFYWYRQILGQKVEFLVSFYNNEISEKSEIFDDQFSVERPDGSNFTLKIRSTKLEDSAMYFCASSEAGRALNTEAFFGQGTRLTVV.

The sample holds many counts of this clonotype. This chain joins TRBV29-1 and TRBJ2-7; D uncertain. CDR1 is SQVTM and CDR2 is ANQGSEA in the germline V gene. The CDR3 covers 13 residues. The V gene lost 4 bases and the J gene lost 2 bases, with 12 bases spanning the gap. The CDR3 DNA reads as TGCAGCGTTGGGGTAGGACCAGCCTACGAGCAGTACTTC. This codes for CSVGVGPAYEQYF.